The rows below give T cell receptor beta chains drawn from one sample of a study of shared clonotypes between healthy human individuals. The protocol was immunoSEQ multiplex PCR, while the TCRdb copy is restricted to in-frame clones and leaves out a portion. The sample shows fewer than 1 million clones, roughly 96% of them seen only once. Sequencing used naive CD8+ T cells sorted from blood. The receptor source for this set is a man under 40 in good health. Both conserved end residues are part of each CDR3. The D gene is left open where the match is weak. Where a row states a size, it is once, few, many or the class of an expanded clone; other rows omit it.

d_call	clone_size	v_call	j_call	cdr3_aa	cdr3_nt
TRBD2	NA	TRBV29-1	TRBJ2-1	CSVLRTSGRSDEQFF	TGCAGCGTTCTTCGGACTAGCGGGAGGTCGGATGAGCAGTTCTTC
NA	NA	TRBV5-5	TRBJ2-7	CASSLDPRQSSYEQYF	TGTGCCAGCAGCTTGGATCCCCGGCAGAGCTCCTACGAGCAGTACTTC
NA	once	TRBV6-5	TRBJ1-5	CASSYRPNQPQHF	TGTGCCAGCAGTTACAGGCCAAATCAGCCCCAGCATTTT
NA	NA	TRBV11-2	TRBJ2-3	CASSSTAAAGTQYF	TGTGCCAGCAGCTCCACAGCTGCTGCAGGGACGCAGTATTTT
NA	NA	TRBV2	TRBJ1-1	CASSEGWDTEAFF	TGTGCCAGCAGTGAAGGGTGGGACACTGAAGCTTTCTTT
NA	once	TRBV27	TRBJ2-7	CASSLNGQTYEQYF	TGTGCCAGCAGTTTAAACGGACAGACCTACGAGCAGTACTTC
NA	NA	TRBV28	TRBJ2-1	CASRVASYNEQFF	TGTGCCAGCAGGGTAGCGTCCTACAATGAGCAGTTCTTC
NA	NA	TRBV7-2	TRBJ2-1	CASSLYFGRELNEQFF	TGTGCCAGCAGCTTATATTTTGGGCGGGAACTCAATGAGCAGTTCTTC
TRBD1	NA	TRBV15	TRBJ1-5	CATGQGDQPQHF	TGTGCCACCGGACAGGGGGATCAGCCCCAGCATTTT
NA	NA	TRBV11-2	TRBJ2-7	CASSQNRGRLDEQYF	TGTGCCAGCAGCCAGAACCGGGGGCGATTAGACGAGCAGTACTTC
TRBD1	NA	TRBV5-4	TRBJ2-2	CASSLALGQTNTGELFF	TGTGCCAGCAGCTTGGCCTTGGGACAGACGAACACCGGGGAGCTGTTTTTT
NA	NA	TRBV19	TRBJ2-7	CASSFTGRREVEQYF	TGTGCCAGTAGTTTCACAGGGAGAAGGGAAGTCGAGCAGTACTTC
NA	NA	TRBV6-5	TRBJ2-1	CASRYSTAGPWDEQFF	TGTGCCAGCAGATACTCGACGGCGGGACCGTGGGATGAGCAGTTCTTC
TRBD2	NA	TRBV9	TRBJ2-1	CASSVDFRLAGGEQFF	TGTGCCAGCAGCGTAGATTTTAGACTAGCGGGAGGAGAGCAGTTCTTC
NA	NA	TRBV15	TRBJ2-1	CATSQMRYNEQFF	TGTGCCACCTCGCAGATGAGGTACAATGAGCAGTTCTTC
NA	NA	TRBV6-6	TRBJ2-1	CASSYSREAYNEQFF	TGTGCCAGCAGTTACTCTCGTGAGGCTTACAATGAGCAGTTCTTC
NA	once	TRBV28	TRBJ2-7	CASSPAYEQYF	TGTGCCAGCAGCCCGGCCTACGAGCAGTACTTC
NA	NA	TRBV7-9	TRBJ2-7	CASSLVPYEQYF	TGTGCCAGCAGCTTAGTCCCCTACGAGCAGTACTTC
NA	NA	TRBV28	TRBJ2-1	CASSGVASNEQFF	TGTGCCAGCAGCGGGGTGGCATCCAATGAGCAGTTCTTC
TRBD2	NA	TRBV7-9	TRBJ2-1	CASSILAGLDNEQFF	TGTGCCAGCAGCATACTAGCGGGCCTTGACAATGAGCAGTTCTTC
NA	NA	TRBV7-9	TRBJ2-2	CASSRSEGIGELFF	TGTGCCAGCAGCCGATCAGAGGGAATCGGGGAGCTGTTTTTT
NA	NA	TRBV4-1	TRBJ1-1	CASSPLTGEAFF	TGCGCCAGCAGCCCCTTGACAGGAGAAGCTTTCTTT
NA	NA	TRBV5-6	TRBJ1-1	CASSLMTGRPMNTEAFF	TGTGCCAGCAGCTTGATGACGGGAAGACCTATGAACACTGAAGCTTTCTTT
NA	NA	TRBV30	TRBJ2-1	CAYTDTYNEQFF	TGTGCCTACACGGACACCTACAATGAGCAGTTCTTC
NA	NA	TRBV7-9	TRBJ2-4	CASSLEASRYKNIQYF	TGTGCCAGCAGCTTAGAGGCTAGCAGATACAAAAACATTCAGTACTTC
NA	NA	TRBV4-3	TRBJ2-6	CASSQDTGSPSGANVLTF	TGCGCCAGCAGCCAAGATACAGGGTCCCCCTCTGGGGCCAACGTCCTGACTTTC
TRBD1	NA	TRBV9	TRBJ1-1	CASSLHRGENTEAFF	TGTGCCAGCAGCCTACACAGGGGGGAGAACACTGAAGCTTTCTTT
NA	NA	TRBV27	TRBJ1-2	CASSSSLSLSSNYGYTF	TGTGCCAGCAGTTCCTCCCTCTCTCTAAGCTCTAACTATGGCTACACCTTC
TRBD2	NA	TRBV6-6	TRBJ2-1	CASSSRSGRSDYEQFF	TGTGCCAGCAGTTCCCGGAGCGGGAGATCTGACTATGAGCAGTTCTTC
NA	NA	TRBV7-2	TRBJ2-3	CASSLAVWRDRKRRVTDTQYF	TGTGCCAGCAGCTTAGCGGTCTGGAGGGACCGAAAGCGGCGGGTCACAGATACGCAGTATTTT
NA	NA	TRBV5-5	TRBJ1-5	CASSSRWGENQPQHF	TGTGCCAGCAGCTCCCGTTGGGGCGAAAATCAGCCCCAGCATTTT
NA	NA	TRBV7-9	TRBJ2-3	CASSLQLGAGTQYF	TGTGCCAGCAGCTTACAACTGGGGGCCGGAACGCAGTATTTT
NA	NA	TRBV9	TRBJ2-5	CASSEGTDLYQETQYF	TGTGCCAGCAGCGAGGGGACCGACCTTTACCAAGAGACCCAGTACTTC
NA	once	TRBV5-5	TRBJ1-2	CASSVGRGGYTF	TGTGCCAGCAGCGTAGGCAGGGGAGGCTACACCTTC
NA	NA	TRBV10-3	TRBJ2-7	CAIKAGSSYEQYF	TGTGCCATCAAGGCAGGGAGCTCCTACGAGCAGTACTTC
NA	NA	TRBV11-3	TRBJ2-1	CASSQLTGDDYNEQFF	TGTGCCAGCAGTCAACTCACGGGGGACGACTACAATGAGCAGTTCTTC
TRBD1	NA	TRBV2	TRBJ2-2	CASSEIGQGSTGELFF	TGTGCCAGCAGTGAAATTGGACAGGGCAGCACCGGGGAGCTGTTTTTT
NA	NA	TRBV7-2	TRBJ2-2	CASSNRDLGTGELFF	TGTGCCAGCAGCAACCGGGACCTAGGGACCGGGGAGCTGTTTTTT
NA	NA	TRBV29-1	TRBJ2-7	CSVILLSGFNEQYF	TGCAGCGTTATCCTTTTATCGGGGTTCAACGAGCAGTACTTC
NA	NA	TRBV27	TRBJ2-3	CASSDRDAGSLASDTQYF	TGTGCCAGCAGTGACCGGGACGCAGGATCACTAGCTTCAGATACGCAGTATTTT
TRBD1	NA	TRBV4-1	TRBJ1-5	CASSQNRGGNQPQHF	TGCGCCAGCAGCCAAAACAGGGGTGGCAATCAGCCCCAGCATTTT
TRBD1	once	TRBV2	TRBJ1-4	CASRESRDRGSPTNEKLFF	TGTGCCAGCAGAGAGTCCCGGGACAGGGGATCTCCTACTAATGAAAAACTGTTTTTT
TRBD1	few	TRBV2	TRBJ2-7	CASSYRGVHEQYF	TGTGCCAGCTCTTACAGGGGCGTCCACGAGCAGTACTTC
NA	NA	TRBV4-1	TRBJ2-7	CASSQRLIHEQYF	TGCGCCAGCAGCCAGCGGTTAATCCACGAGCAGTACTTC
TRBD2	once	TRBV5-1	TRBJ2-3	CASSFPNTSGGYHLESRTDTQYF	TGCGCCAGCAGCTTCCCAAACACTAGCGGGGGGTACCACCTAGAGTCCAGGACAGATACGCAGTATTTT
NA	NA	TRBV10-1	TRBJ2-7	CASSESLRESSYEQYF	TGCGCCAGCAGTGAGTCTCTCCGGGAGAGCTCCTACGAGCAGTACTTC
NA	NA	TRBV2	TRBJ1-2	CASSEARGYTF	TGTGCCAGCAGTGAAGCTAGGGGCTACACCTTC
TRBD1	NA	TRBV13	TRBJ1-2	CASSQRGQGKTYGYTF	TGTGCCAGCAGCCAAAGGGGACAGGGAAAAACCTATGGCTACACCTTC
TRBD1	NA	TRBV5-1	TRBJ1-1	CASSLEGGSTEAFF	TGCGCCAGCAGCTTGGAAGGGGGCAGCACTGAAGCTTTCTTT
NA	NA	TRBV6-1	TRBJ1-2	CASSDPGGYGYTF	TGTGCCAGCAGTGACCCTGGAGGCTATGGCTACACCTTC
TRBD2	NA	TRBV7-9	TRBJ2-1	CASSLLAGSFNEQFF	TGTGCCAGCAGCCTACTAGCGGGAAGTTTTAATGAGCAGTTCTTC
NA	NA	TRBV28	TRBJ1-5	CASISDWRYSNQPQHF	TGTGCCAGCATATCAGACTGGAGATATAGCAATCAGCCCCAGCATTTT
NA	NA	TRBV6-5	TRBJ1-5	CASRPGSSNQPQHF	TGTGCCAGCAGGCCGGGGAGCAGCAATCAGCCCCAGCATTTT
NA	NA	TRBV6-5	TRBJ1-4	CASSSFGGIDRKLFF	TGTGCCAGCTCATCGTTTGGGGGGATAGACCGGAAACTGTTTTTT